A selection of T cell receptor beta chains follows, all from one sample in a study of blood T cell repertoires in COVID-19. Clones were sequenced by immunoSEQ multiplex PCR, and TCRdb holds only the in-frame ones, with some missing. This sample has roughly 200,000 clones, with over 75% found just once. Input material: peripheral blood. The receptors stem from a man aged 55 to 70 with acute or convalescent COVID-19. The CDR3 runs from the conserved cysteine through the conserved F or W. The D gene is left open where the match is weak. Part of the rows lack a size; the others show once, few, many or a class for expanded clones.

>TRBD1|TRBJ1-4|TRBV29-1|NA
CSVEDQGGTGGGGEKLFF
TGCAGCGTTGAAGATCAAGGGGGGACAGGGGGCGGTGGTGAAAAACTGTTTTTT
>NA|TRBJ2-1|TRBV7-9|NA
CASSQWGNGLPNEQFF
TGTGCCAGCAGCCAATGGGGAAACGGACTACCCAATGAGCAGTTCTTC
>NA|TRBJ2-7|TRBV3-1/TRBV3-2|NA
CASSQTRGEQYF
TGTGCCAGCAGCCAAACTAGAGGCGAGCAGTACTTC
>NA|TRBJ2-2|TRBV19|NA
CASSIGSDTGELFF
TGTGCCAGTAGTATAGGGTCGGACACCGGGGAGCTGTTTTTT
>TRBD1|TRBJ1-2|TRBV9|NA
CASSAPRGQGALRGYTF
TGTGCCAGCAGCGCCCCCCGGGGACAGGGGGCTTTGAGGGGCTACACCTTC
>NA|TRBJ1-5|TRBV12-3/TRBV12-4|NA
CASSLTSNQPQHF
TGTGCCAGCAGTCTTACATCGAATCAGCCCCAGCATTTT
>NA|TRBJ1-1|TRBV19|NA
CASSIDYHSGTEAFF
TGTGCCAGTAGTATAGATTACCACTCGGGGACTGAAGCTTTCTTT
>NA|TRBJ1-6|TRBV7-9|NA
CASSPGTGDNSPLHF
TGTGCCAGCAGCCCGGGGACGGGGGATAATTCACCCCTCCACTTT
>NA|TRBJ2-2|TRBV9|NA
CASSPKGARTGELFF
TGTGCCAGCAGCCCAAAAGGGGCGCGAACCGGGGAGCTGTTTTTT
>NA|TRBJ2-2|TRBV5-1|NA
CASSSLAIANTGELFF
TGCGCCAGCAGCTCTCTAGCGATCGCGAACACCGGGGAGCTGTTTTTT
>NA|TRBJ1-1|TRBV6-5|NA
CASSYPRGGRNTEAFF
TGTGCCAGCAGTTATCCCCGGGGTGGTCGGAACACTGAAGCTTTCTTT
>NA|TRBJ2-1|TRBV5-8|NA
CASSQVKVGSYNEQFF
TGTGCCAGCAGCCAGGTCAAGGTTGGCTCCTACAATGAGCAGTTCTTC
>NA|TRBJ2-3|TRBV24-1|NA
CATSVVRGHTDTQYF
TGTGCCACCAGTGTCGTCAGGGGACACACAGATACGCAGTATTTT
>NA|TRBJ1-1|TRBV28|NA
CASCQGSLNTEAFF
TGTGCCAGCTGTCAGGGAAGCCTGAACACTGAAGCTTTCTTT
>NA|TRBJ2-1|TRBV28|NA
CASSPRTTEQFF
TGTGCCAGCAGCCCGCGCACTACGGAGCAGTTCTTC
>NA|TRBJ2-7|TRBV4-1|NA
CASSQDTGLSEQYF
TGCGCCAGCAGCCAAGATACGGGACTCAGCGAGCAGTACTTC
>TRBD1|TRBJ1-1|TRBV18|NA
CASSPRETGQMSTEAFF
TGTGCCAGCTCACCACGGGAGACAGGGCAAATGAGCACTGAAGCTTTCTTT
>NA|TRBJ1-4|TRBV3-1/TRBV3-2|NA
CASSLQDGKLFF
TGTGCCAGCAGCCTACAAGATGGCAAACTGTTTTTT
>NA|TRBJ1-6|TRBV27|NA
CASSFYQQASLHF
TGTGCCAGCAGTTTCTACCAACAGGCCTCCCTCCACTTT
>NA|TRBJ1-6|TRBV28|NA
CASSQAGGLNSPLHF
TGTGCCAGCAGTCAAGCCGGAGGTCTTAATTCACCCCTCCACTTT
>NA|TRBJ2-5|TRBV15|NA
CATGEEGKETQYF
TGTGCCACCGGCGAGGAGGGTAAAGAGACCCAGTACTTC
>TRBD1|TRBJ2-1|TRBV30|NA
CAWSGTGFGEQFF
TGTGCCTGGAGTGGGACAGGGTTTGGTGAGCAGTTCTTC
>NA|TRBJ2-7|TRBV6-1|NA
CASSEEGAPSYEQYF
TGTGCCAGCAGTGAGGAGGGGGCCCCATCCTACGAGCAGTACTTC
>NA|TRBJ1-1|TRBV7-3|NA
CASSPGTGTPEAFF
TGTGCCAGCAGCCCGGGGACTGGCACCCCTGAAGCTTTCTTT
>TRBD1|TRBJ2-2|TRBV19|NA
CASSRTGGTGELFF
TGTGCCAGTAGTCGAACAGGGGGAACCGGGGAGCTGTTTTTT
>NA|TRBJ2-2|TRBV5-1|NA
CASSPRLGAIGGELFF
TGCGCCAGCAGCCCCAGATTAGGGGCCATAGGCGGGGAGCTGTTTTTT
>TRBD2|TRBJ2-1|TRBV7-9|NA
CASSSTGLAGYMSYNEQFF
TGTGCCAGCAGCTCAACCGGACTAGCGGGATATATGTCCTACAATGAGCAGTTCTTC
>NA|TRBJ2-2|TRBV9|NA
CASSVVGNTGELFF
TGTGCCAGCAGCGTAGTCGGGAACACCGGGGAGCTGTTTTTT
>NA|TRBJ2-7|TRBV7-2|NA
CASSSRQSTRRGEQYF
TGTGCCAGCAGCTCCCGACAGTCGACGCGGAGGGGCGAGCAGTACTTC
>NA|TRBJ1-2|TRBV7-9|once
CASSLFYRDDGGYTF
TGTGCCAGCAGCTTATTTTACAGAGATGACGGTGGCTACACCTTC
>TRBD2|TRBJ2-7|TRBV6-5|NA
CASSPGLAADEQYF
TGTGCCAGCAGTCCAGGACTAGCGGCCGACGAGCAGTACTTC
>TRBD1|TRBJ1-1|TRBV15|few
CATSREAGGMTEAFF
TGTGCCACCAGCAGAGAAGCAGGGGGAATGACTGAAGCTTTCTTT
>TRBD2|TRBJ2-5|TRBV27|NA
CASSPSIAGGVTQYF
TGTGCCAGCAGCCCATCAATAGCGGGAGGTGTAACCCAGTACTTC
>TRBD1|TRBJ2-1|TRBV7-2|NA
CASSSRAGTASYNEQFF
TGTGCCAGCAGCTCAAGAGCCGGGACAGCCTCCTACAATGAGCAGTTCTTC
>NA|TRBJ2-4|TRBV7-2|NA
CASSPGVDQYF
TGTGCCAGCAGCCCAGGGGTGGATCAGTACTTC
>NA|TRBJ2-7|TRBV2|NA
CASSETGYEQYF
TGTGCCAGCAGTGAAACGGGGTACGAGCAGTACTTC
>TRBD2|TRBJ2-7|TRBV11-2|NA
CASSAVHGRAYEQYF
TGTGCCAGCAGCGCCGTTCACGGGAGGGCCTACGAGCAGTACTTC
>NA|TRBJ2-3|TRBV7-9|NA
CASGGSTTPVDTQYF
TGTGCCAGCGGTGGGAGCACTACCCCGGTTGATACGCAGTATTTT
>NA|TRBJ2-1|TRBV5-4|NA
CASSPGVGNEQFF
TGTGCCAGCAGCCCGGGGGTGGGGAATGAGCAGTTCTTC
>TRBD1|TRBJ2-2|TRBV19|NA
CASSMAGTGGTGELFF
TGTGCCAGTAGTATGGCCGGGACAGGGGGCACCGGGGAGCTGTTTTTT
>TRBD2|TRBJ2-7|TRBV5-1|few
CASSNGLAGVDEQYF
TGCGCCAGCAGCAACGGACTAGCGGGAGTAGACGAGCAGTACTTC
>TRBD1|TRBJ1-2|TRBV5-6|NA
CASSLGSGQGSNYGYTF
TGTGCCAGCAGCTTGGGATCGGGACAGGGAAGTAACTATGGCTACACCTTC
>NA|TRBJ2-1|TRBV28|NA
CASSPGGYNEQFF
TGTGCCAGCAGTCCCGGCGGATACAATGAGCAGTTCTTC
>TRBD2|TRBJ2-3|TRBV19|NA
CDGRLAGGPGTDTQYF
TGTGATGGGCGACTAGCGGGAGGGCCCGGCACAGATACGCAGTATTTT
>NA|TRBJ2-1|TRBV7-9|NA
CASSLAARPSYNEQFF
TGTGCCAGCAGCTTAGCGGCGCGGCCAAGCTACAATGAGCAGTTCTTC
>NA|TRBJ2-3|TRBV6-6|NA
CASSLATGTSGNTQYF
TGTGCCAGCAGTTTGGCTACGGGAACCTCCGGCAATACGCAGTATTTT
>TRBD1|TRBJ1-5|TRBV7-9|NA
CASSSRDRGIGQPQHF
TGTGCCAGCAGCTCAAGGGACAGGGGGATTGGTCAGCCCCAGCATTTT